This T cell receptor (beta chain) was sequenced during a study of Ad26.COV2.S vaccination and SARS-CoV-2 variants. About this clone itself: Its antigen is undetermined.

Profiling relied on immunoSEQ multiplex PCR, and the TCRdb table lists in-frame clones only, not all of them. The sample yields roughly 380,000 clones, about 92% seen once. Study results and caveats: The study found higher spike-specific TCR breadth in vaccine than placebo recipients. Recipients of either vaccine or placebo displayed similar breadth of non-spike TCRs. It was reported that spike-specific CD8+ and CD4+ T cell responses were substantially broad after vaccination.

The sequence derives from a human donor who had recovered from COVID-19. This material consisted of peripheral blood, taken after recovery from COVID-19.

The CDR3, as DNA: TGCGCCAGCAGCTTGGGTCCGGGCTCCTACGAGCAGTACTTC. This gives the protein CASSLGPGSYEQYF. The rearrangement uses TRBV5-1 and TRBJ2-7, with D unclear. Deletions cut 0 bases from V and 0 bases from J, with 7 bases between. The V gene's germline CDR1 is SGHRS and CDR2 YFSETQ. The CDR3 has 14 residues. Looking up the rest from reference TRBV5-1 and TRBJ2-7 gives the full variable domain: KAGVTQTPRYLIKTRGQQVTLSCSPISGHRSVSWYQQTPGQGLQFLFEYFSETQRNKGNFPGRFSGRQFSNSRSEMNVSTLELGDSALYLCASSLGPGSYEQYFGPGTRLTVT.